Each of the 11 T cell receptor beta chains below was sequenced from the same sample in a study of blood T cell repertoires in COVID-19. TCRdb keeps only in-frame clones here, not all; method: immunoSEQ multiplex PCR. There are some 47,000 clones in the sample; 75% to 90% occur only once, and 4% to 6% lies in the top ten. The sequencing input was peripheral blood. All receptors derive from a man aged 60-69 years with active COVID-19.

The gene calls are TRBV6-1 and TRBJ1-5; D gene ambiguous. Germline-derived CDR1 and CDR2 are MNHNS and SASEGT. CDR3 length equals 17 residues. Trimming took off 2 bases at V and 3 bases at J, with 17 bases between the two ends. The CDR3 loop is CASSEWGGRFNNQPQHF. The CDR3 nucleotides are TGTGCCAGCAGTGAATGGGGAGGGCGGTTCAACAATCAGCCCCAGCATTTT.

The chain joins TRBV7-2 to TRBJ1-6; D unresolved. The CDR3 consists of 16 residues. Trimming took off 1 base at V and 2 bases at J, with 9 bases between the two ends. From germline, CDR1 is SGHTA and CDR2 FQGNSA. CDR3 coding DNA: TGTGCCAGCAGCTTAGTAGTATCCGCCTATAATTCACCCCTCCACTTT. This translates into CASSLVVSAYNSPLHF.

This rearrangement joins TRBV6-2 or TRBV6-3 to TRBJ2-7; 7 bases fit TRBD1. The CDR3 covers 15 residues. Unmatched junction bases numbered 8, after V lost 4 bases and J lost 2 bases. Germline V CDR1 and CDR2: MNHEY, SVGEGT. The CDR3 reads CASSSVGTAAYEQYF. CDR3 in DNA: TGTGCCAGCAGTTCAGTAGGGACAGCAGCCTACGAGCAGTACTTC.

The chain has TRBV20-1 and TRBJ2-7, with 7 positions matching TRBD2. The CDR3 is 13 amino acids. The V gene's germline CDR1 is DFQATT and CDR2 SNEGSKA (reference sequence). V was pared by 3 bases and J by 0 bases, with 2 bases of the junction left unmatched. CDR3 protein: CSASRLASYEQYF. For the CDR3, the DNA is TGCAGTGCTAGTCGACTAGCCTCCTACGAGCAGTACTTC.

The genes are TRBV7-2 and TRBJ2-1, with D maybe TRBD2 (6 bases). The CDR3 contains 13 residues. Trimming removed 7 bases from V and 13 bases from J, with 20 bases in between. Per germline, CDR1 SGHTA and CDR2 FQGNSA. CDR3 loop: CASTKSWEENQFF. In nucleotides, the CDR3 is TGTGCCAGCACCAAATCATGGGAGGAGAACCAGTTCTTC.

The sample holds one count of this clone. V gene TRBV6-2 or TRBV6-3 combines with J gene TRBJ2-1; 7 bases align to TRBD2. Germline V gives CDR1 MNHEY, CDR2 SVGEGT. Trimming at V came to 4 bases and at J to 0 bases, leaving 6 bases not matched to a gene. The CDR3 has 16 amino acids. CDR3 loop: CASSWPSGSSYNEQFF. CDR3 sequence (DNA): TGTGCCAGCAGTTGGCCTAGCGGAAGCTCCTACAATGAGCAGTTCTTC.

The rearrangement joins TRBV28 to TRBJ1-2, with D hard to call. Between the trimmed V and J ends, which lost 4 bases and 6 bases, there was a span of 12 bases. CDR1 MDHEN and CDR2 SYDVKM come from the germline V gene. This CDR3 is 13 amino acids long. The DNA for the CDR3 is TGTGCCAGCAGTTCCGAGCGAGGGAATGGCTACACCTTC. It specifies CASSSERGNGYTF.

This clone was found once. This sequence joins TRBV9 and TRBJ2-1; 12 nucleotides match TRBD2. Germline CDR1 is SGDLS and CDR2 is YYNGEE. The CDR3 extends over 15 amino acids. V dropped 5 bases and J dropped 8; count of bases not matched to a gene: 8. The CDR3 bases are TGTGCCAGCAGTCAGACTAGCGGGAGACTGGATGAGCAGTTCTTC. As protein: CASSQTSGRLDEQFF.

J is TRBJ2-7 and V is TRBV30; D may be TRBD1 (5 bases). The CDR3 length is 14 residues. CDR1 GTSNPN and CDR2 SVGIG come from the germline V gene (reference sequence). V lost 2 bases and J lost 2, with 13 bases in between. CDR3 coding DNA: TGTGCCTGGAGTCGGCTCGACAGTCCCTACGAGCAGTACTTC. It codes for CAWSRLDSPYEQYF.

The chain combines TRBV9 with TRBJ2-2; maybe TRBD1 (5 bases). This CDR3 region has 14 residues. Germline V lookup: CDR1 SGDLS, CDR2 YYNGEE. Between the trimmed V and J ends, which lost 0 bases and 15 bases, there was a span of 18 bases. CDR3 amino acids: CASSVESVAGLVFF. DNA of the CDR3: TGTGCCAGCAGCGTAGAGAGCGTAGCAGGGTTGGTGTTTTTT. Full variable domain (outside the CDR3, taken from reference TRBV9 and TRBJ2-2): DSGVTQTPKHLITATGQRVTLRCSPRSGDLSVYWYQQSLDQGLQFLIQYYNGEERAKGNILERFSAQQFPDLHSELNLSSLELGDSALYFCASSVESVAGLVFFGEGSRLTVL.

The rearrangement uses TRBV29-1 and TRBJ2-5; 10 bases are a match to TRBD2. This CDR3 is built from 13 residues. Trimming at V came to 3 bases and at J to 5 bases, leaving 3 bases not matched to a gene. Germline V CDR1 and CDR2: SQVTM, ANQGSEA. CDR3 coding DNA: TGCAGCGTTGAGGCTAGCGGGAGTGAGACCCAGTACTTC. This translates into CSVEASGSETQYF. Looking up the rest from reference TRBV29-1 and TRBJ2-5 gives the full variable domain: SAVISQKPSRDICQRGTSLTIQCQVDSQVTMMFWYRQQPGQSLTLIATANQGSEATYESGFVIDKFPISRPNLTFSTLTVSNMSPEDSSIYLCSVEASGSETQYFGPGTRLLVL.